The 28 T cell receptor beta chains below come from one sample, sequenced in a study of T cell changes during pregnancy in multiple sclerosis (dated by TCRdb to about 2019). The method behind the library was the immunoSEQ multiplex PCR assay. As stored in TCRdb, this immuneACCESS dataset retains in-frame rearrangements with V and J assigned. A fraction of the clones does not appear; measured against another copy, unresolved V genes explain less than half of the discrepancy, and the remainder lacks a known reason. This sample lists 30,000 or so clones; roughly 87% were detected once. Roughly 10% of the sample is in the top ten clones. Here the sequenced sample was CD8+ T cells from peripheral blood mononuclear cells, taken in the first trimester of pregnancy. The receptors derive from a female donor with multiple sclerosis, enrolled in a pregnancy study.

This clone was recorded only once. The chain recombines TRBV7-9 with TRBJ2-7; the D is unclear. Trimming shortened V by 1 base and J by 5 bases, and 15 bases separated the two germline ends. The CDR3 has 15 amino acids. The germline V gene has CDR1 SEHNR and CDR2 FQNEAQ (reference sequence). This CDR3 reads CASSLDGTAGNEQYF. For the CDR3, the DNA is TGTGCCAGCAGCTTAGATGGAACCGCAGGCAACGAGCAGTACTTC.

This sequence joins TRBV9 and TRBJ2-5; 9 positions agree with TRBD2. The CDR3 totals 15 residues. Germline CDR1 is SGDLS and CDR2 is YYNGEE. The ends lost 0 bases at V and 4 bases at J; junction bases unmatched: 4. Written as DNA, the CDR3 is TGTGCCAGCAGCGTAGGGGCTAGCGGGGTAGAGACCCAGTACTTC. Translation: CASSVGASGVETQYF.

This sequence joins TRBV12-5 and TRBJ2-2; 14 bases line up with TRBD2. J gave up 2 bases and V 6 bases, and 5 bases lay outside the gene matches. The CDR3 consists of 17 residues. The V gene's germline CDR1 is LGHNT and CDR2 FRNRAP. The CDR3 DNA reads TGTGCTAGTGGCCCCGGGACTAGCGGGAGTAACACCGGGGAGCTGTTTTTT. This sequence encodes CASGPGTSGSNTGELFF. The whole variable domain, remainder taken from reference TRBV12-5 and TRBJ2-2, is DARVTQTPRHKVTEMGQEVTMRCQPILGHNTVFWYRQTMMQGLELLAYFRNRAPLDDSGMPKDRFSAEMPDATLATLKIQPSEPRDSAVYFCASGPGTSGSNTGELFFGEGSRLTVL.

The V call is TRBV11-2, the J call TRBJ1-2; 10 nucleotides align to TRBD1. V shed 4 bases and J 6 bases; nucleotides not matched to a gene: 5. From germline, CDR1 is SGHAT and CDR2 FQNNGV. The CDR3 loop spans 14 amino acids. CDR3: CASSSKDRGDGYTF. CDR3 DNA sequence: TGTGCCAGCAGCTCTAAGGACAGGGGGGATGGCTACACCTTC.

About this clone: This could be a read error, since a much larger clone is one nucleotide away. The rearrangement uses TRBV27 and TRBJ2-1; 13 bases fit TRBD2. From germline, CDR1 is MNHEY and CDR2 SMNVEV (reference sequence). Trimming cost V 5 bases and J 6 bases; bases outside gene matches: 1. The CDR3 loop spans 14 amino acids. CDR3 region: CASSRTSGSNEQFF. The DNA for the CDR3 is TGTGCCAGCAGTCGGACTAGCGGGAGCAATGAGCAGTTCTTC.

The chain has TRBV9 and TRBJ1-2; 7 bases are shared with TRBD1. CDR1 is SGDLS and CDR2 is YYNGEE in the germline V gene. V lost 3 bases and J lost 4; bases outside the gene matches: 6. This CDR3 has 14 residues. CDR3 loop: CASSDGGGAYGYTF. The CDR3 region has the DNA TGTGCCAGCAGCGACGGAGGGGGCGCCTATGGCTACACCTTC.

This chain connects TRBV7-9 to TRBJ2-1, with unresolved D. This CDR3 is 11 amino acids long. V was trimmed by 5 bases and J by 5 bases, leaving 4 bases between them. From germline, CDR1 is SEHNR and CDR2 FQNEAQ (reference sequence). The CDR3 nucleotides are TGTGCCAGCAGCCTCCACAATGAGCAGTTCTTC. It translates to CASSLHNEQFF.

The CDR3 DNA reads as TGTGCCAGCAGTTCGGGGGGAAGTCAAGAGACCCAGTACTTC. Protein sequence: CASSSGGSQETQYF. The chain links TRBV27 to TRBJ2-5; the match to TRBD2 covers 7 bases. Germline trimming cut 4 bases from V and 2 bases from J; bases unmatched to any gene: 4. Germline values: CDR1 MNHEY, CDR2 SMNVEV (reference sequence). The CDR3 sequence is 14 residues long.

This chain links TRBV28 with TRBJ2-7; 7 bases are shared with TRBD1. Germline CDR1 reads MDHEN; CDR2 reads SYDVKM. The V and J ends lost 10 bases and 3 bases, in that order; junction bases with no gene match: 9. This CDR3 has 13 amino acids. The CDR3 region is CAISPGQIYEQYF. The CDR3 nucleotides are TGTGCCATCAGCCCGGGACAGATCTACGAGCAGTACTTC.

As for this clone: Mismatch with germline at one junction end may stem from a read error. The J gene is TRBJ1-2, the V gene TRBV7-6; D not certain. Germline lookup yields CDR1 SGHVS and CDR2 FNYEAQ. This CDR3 contains 15 residues. CDR3 coding DNA: TGCGCCAGCAGCTTAGACGAGGGCAGCTACTATGGCTACACCTTC. Its translation is CASSLDEGSYYGYTF.

The CDR3, as DNA: TGCGCCAGCAGCCAGCGACAGGGGGCTTTAAATGAGCAGTTCTTC. Protein: CASSQRQGALNEQFF. The chain combines TRBV4-3 with TRBJ2-1; 10 bases match TRBD1. In germline, CDR1 is LGHNA, CDR2 YSLEER. With 3 bases clipped from V and 7 bases from J, the junction kept 6 bases outside the gene matches. The CDR3 extends over 15 amino acids.

The CDR3 spells CASSRRQGVQETQYF. The DNA of the CDR3 is TGTGCCAGCAGCCGCCGACAGGGGGTACAAGAGACCCAGTACTTC. The rearrangement uses TRBV28 and TRBJ2-5; 9 bases agree with TRBD1. CDR1 MDHEN and CDR2 SYDVKM come from the germline V gene. V lost 6 bases, J lost 2 bases, and 7 bases stayed unmatched. CDR3 length: 15 amino acids.

This sequence joins TRBV4-1 and TRBJ1-5, with TRBD1 matching over 8 bases. Trimming cost V 4 bases and J 7 bases; bases outside gene matches: 3. Germline CDR1 and CDR2: MGHRA and YSYEKL. The CDR3 has 13 residues. CDR3 nucleotide sequence: TGCGCCAGCAGCCTACAGGGGGAACAGCCCCAGCATTTT. Amino acid sequence: CASSLQGEQPQHF.

The V gene is TRBV30, the J gene TRBJ1-3; D remains unclear. V was shortened by 2 bases and J by 4 bases, with 9 bases between the two germline ends. Germline V lookup: CDR1 GTSNPN, CDR2 SVGIG (reference sequence). There are 13 residues in the CDR3. This chain's CDR3 is CAWSTGSGNTIYF. In DNA, the CDR3 is TGTGCCTGGAGTACGGGGTCAGGAAACACCATATATTTT.

The chain carries TRBV5-5 and TRBJ1-1; perhaps TRBD1 as D (5 bases). Trimming cost V 0 bases and J 4 bases, with 10 bases left between them. Germline V CDR1 and CDR2: SGHKS, YYEKEE (reference sequence). There are 14 residues in the CDR3. CDR3 in DNA: TGTGCCAGCAGCTTGGCCGGGAGGGGCACTGAAGCTTTCTTT. Protein sequence: CASSLAGRGTEAFF. The full variable domain, completed using reference TRBV5-5 and TRBJ1-1, is DAGVTQSPTHLIKTRGQQVTLRCSPISGHKSVSWYQQVLGQGPQFIFQYYEKEERGRGNFPDRFSARQFPNYSSELNVNALLLGDSALYLCASSLAGRGTEAFFGQGTRLTVV.

This sequence joins TRBV30 and TRBJ1-2; D uncertain. CDR1 and CDR2 (germline): GTSNPN, SVGIG (reference sequence). Trimming left V 7 bases short and J 7 bases short, with 19 bases between. The CDR3 loop spans 13 amino acids. The CDR3 DNA reads as TGTGCCTCGCCCTCGATGAGGTTATTTGGCTACACCTTC. It yields the protein CASPSMRLFGYTF. The full variable domain, rest sourced from reference TRBV30 and TRBJ1-2, is SQTIHQWPATLVQPVGSPLSLECTVEGTSNPNLYWYRQAAGRGLQLLFYSVGIGQISSEVPQNLSASRPQDRQFILSSKKLLLSDSGFYLCASPSMRLFGYTFGSGTRLTVV.

This clone was seen just once. The rearrangement joins TRBV13 to TRBJ2-7; 10 bases align to TRBD2. The CDR3 covers 15 residues. V lost 1 base, J lost 7 bases, and 7 bases stayed unmatched. Germline CDR1 reads PRHDT; CDR2 reads FYEKMQ (reference sequence). In nucleotides, the CDR3 is TGTGCCAGCAGCTTAGCAGCGGGAGGGCCGTGGGAGCAGTACTTC. Its protein is CASSLAAGGPWEQYF.

This clone showed up just a few times. CDR3 bases: TGTGCCAGCAACCCAGGGGTTGCCTACGAGCAGTACTTC. As protein: CASNPGVAYEQYF. The V call is TRBV28, the J call TRBJ2-7; D is perhaps TRBD1 (6 bases). The CDR3 runs to 13 residues. Germline lookup yields CDR1 MDHEN and CDR2 SYDVKM. With 7 bases removed from V and 2 bases from J, the gap between germline ends came to 12 bases.

The rearrangement joins TRBV28 to TRBJ1-1; 9 nucleotides agree with TRBD1. Germline V CDR1 and CDR2: MDHEN, SYDVKM. The CDR3 contains 15 residues. V shed 6 bases and J 4 bases; nucleotides not matched to a gene: 9. CDR3 loop: CASRFTTGGSTEAFF. In DNA, the CDR3 is TGTGCCAGCAGGTTCACCACAGGGGGCAGCACTGAAGCTTTCTTT.

CDR3 region: CASSELGGSASGANVLTF. CDR3 nucleotide sequence: TGTGCCAGCAGTGAACTAGGGGGTTCCGCCTCTGGGGCCAACGTCCTGACTTTC. V is TRBV6-4 and J is TRBJ2-6; perhaps TRBD1 as D (6 bases). This CDR3 comprises 18 residues. V was shortened by 3 bases and J by 0 bases, with 15 bases between the two germline ends. The V gene's germline CDR1 is MRHNA and CDR2 SNTAGT.

The chain combines TRBV9 with TRBJ1-6; D may be TRBD1 (6 bases). Germline V lookup: CDR1 SGDLS, CDR2 YYNGEE. The length of the CDR3 is 15 residues. V lost 0 bases and J lost 5, with 9 bases in between. The CDR3 sequence is CASSVEGGDNSPLHF. CDR3 DNA: TGTGCCAGCAGCGTAGAAGGGGGTGATAATTCACCCCTCCACTTT.

In its sample, this clone was seen a few times. The gene calls are TRBV7-9 and TRBJ1-1, with unresolved D. The V and J ends lost 3 bases and 7 bases respectively, with 9 bases between them. Germline V gene sequence: CDR1 SEHNR, CDR2 FQNEAQ (reference sequence). CDR3 length: 12 amino acids. CDR3 protein: CASSFHELEAFF. CDR3 coding DNA: TGTGCCAGCAGCTTCCATGAACTTGAAGCTTTCTTT.

Only a few counts were recorded for this clone. This chain joins TRBV7-9 and TRBJ2-5; D is perhaps TRBD1 (6 bases). V dropped 5 bases and J dropped 3 bases, with 13 bases sitting between them. Germline assignment: CDR1 SEHNR and CDR2 FQNEAQ (reference sequence). This CDR3 is 14 amino acids long. The CDR3 coding sequence is TGTGCCAGCAGCCGAAGCGGACAGAAAGAGACCCAGTACTTC. Amino acids: CASSRSGQKETQYF.

The chain links TRBV5-1 to TRBJ2-1; tentatively, D is TRBD1 (6 bases). Trimming cost V 3 bases and J 0 bases, with 10 bases left between them. Germline CDR1 and CDR2: SGHRS and YFSETQ. CDR3 length: 15 amino acids. This chain's CDR3 is CASSSEGGSYNEQFF. The DNA for the CDR3 is TGCGCCAGCAGCTCAGAAGGGGGCTCCTACAATGAGCAGTTCTTC.

The chain employs TRBV19 and TRBJ2-1, with 10 bases fitting TRBD2. The length of the CDR3 is 16 residues. The V gene's germline CDR1 is LNHDA and CDR2 SQIVND (reference sequence). Trimming at V came to 5 bases and at J to 7 bases, leaving 11 bases not matched to a gene. CDR3: CASSGGLAGVINEQFF. The CDR3 nucleotides are TGTGCCAGTAGTGGCGGCCTAGCGGGAGTTATAAATGAGCAGTTCTTC.

The chain is built from TRBV7-6 and TRBJ2-2; 11 nucleotides align to TRBD2. Germline V gene lookup returns CDR1 SGHVS and CDR2 FNYEAQ. Trimming removed 7 bases from V and 0 bases from J; junction bases left unmatched: 4. CDR3 size: 16 residues. CDR3 sequence: CASTGLAGSNTGELFF. The CDR3, as DNA: TGTGCCAGCACCGGACTAGCGGGTTCGAACACCGGGGAGCTGTTTTTT.

This chain joins TRBV10-3 and TRBJ2-7; 13 positions match TRBD2. The V and J ends lost 4 bases and 3 bases, in that order; junction bases with no gene match: 9. The CDR3 sequence is 17 residues long. The germline CDR1 and CDR2 sequences are ENHRY and SYGVKD. DNA for the CDR3: TGTGCCATCAGTGGGGGCGGACTAGCGGGAGCTTTCTACGAGCAGTACTTC. Its protein product is CAISGGGLAGAFYEQYF.

The rearrangement uses TRBV28 and TRBJ2-7; D possibly corresponds to TRBD2 (6 bases). CDR3 size: 14 residues. With 6 bases removed from V and 3 bases from J, the gap between germline ends came to 15 bases. Germline values: CDR1 MDHEN, CDR2 SYDVKM. CDR3 protein: CASRQTGTYYEQYF. The CDR3 DNA reads TGTGCCAGCAGGCAAACCGGGACTTACTACGAGCAGTACTTC.